This T cell receptor (beta chain) was documented in a study of blood T cell repertoires in COVID-19 (dated by TCRdb to the early 2020s). Notes on the research overall: Samples covering the acute and convalescent phases of COVID-19 were provided by collaborators in the United States, Italy and Spain. The samples were drawn from the first 160 participants of the ongoing ImmuneRACE study and from 950 to 1,500 subjects provided by 6 global collaborators. The material from the prospective study consisted of cDNA or gDNA derived from T cells, B-cell-depleted T cells, or PBMCs. The dataset comprised deeply sampled blood TCRbeta repertoires from subjects exposed to, actively infected with, or recovered from COVID-19. The repertoires were released in a freely available public database intended as a resource for research on the immune response to SARS-CoV-2. Where HLA class I and class II types were available, the types were taken from metadata supplied by the sample provider, not from assay-based typing. Sample metadata almost always included a de-identified subject ID, COVID-19 status, age in years and sex. What the research found in general, with its limitations: How much clinical and demographic metadata was included differed by source and by participant, and the metadata was provided uncurated.

Each collaborating institution followed its own protocols to collect whole blood in K2EDTA tubes. For TCRbeta analysis, collaborators shipped samples as frozen whole blood, isolated PBMCs, or DNA extracted from either of those sample types. TCRbeta CDR3 regions were amplified from genomic DNA by means of the immunoSEQ Assay, a bias-controlled multiplex PCR. Regarding the original processing steps: The number of nucleated cells in each sample was estimated from the amplification of reference gene primers within the assay. To quantify the absolute abundance of each unique TCRbeta CDR3 rearrangement, sequence reads were collapsed and filtered. For each sample, productive Simpson clonality was calculated as the square root of Simpson's diversity index over productive rearrangements. The table was pulled from immuneACCESS by TCRdb, which kept in-frame rearrangements only. Such tables lose some clones; where checked, under half of the loss comes from unresolved V genes, and the rest has no known cause. That table is the source of V, J and clone size, and D and trimming were worked out from the DNA. The sample profile shows hundreds of thousands of clones; around 86% of them were found once. The ten most abundant clones make up 1% to 1.5% of the sample.

This clone was counted a single time. This clone's antigen is unknown. No per-base quality is available; no much larger clone lies one base away. Sequenced material: peripheral blood. The receptor was isolated from a man in his 70s with acute or convalescent COVID-19.

In nucleotides, the sequence is TGTGCCAGCAGCTTTGGGACAGGGAATGAGCAGTTCTTC. It translates as CASSFGTGNEQFF. This sequence uses TRBV7-2 and TRBJ2-1, and TRBD1 aligns with 9 junction nucleotides. The CDR3 runs 13 residues from the cysteine to the phenylalanine. The kept DNA is CDR3 alone, 39 bases in frame from the first base. Taken from the germline V gene, the CDR1 and CDR2 loops are SGHTA and FQGNSA. For this chain, trimming is 3 bases at the V end and 7 bases at the J end, and the number of junction bases without a gene match is 1.